The clone carrying this T cell receptor (beta chain) was counted at least ten times. The antigen is unknown. Preparing the TCRbeta library involved the use of unique molecular identifiers. Via MiXCR, TCRdb re-called the PCR reads, giving one row per CDR3 protein. This sample has 900,000 or so distinct CDR3 sequences, with roughly 16% found just once. The CDR3 extends over 17 amino acids. The V gene lost 0 bases and the J gene lost 0 bases, with 9 bases spanning the gap. Looked up from germline, CDR1 is LNHNV and CDR2 is YYDKDF (reference sequence). The record originates from a study of T-cell reconstitution after alpha-beta-depleted transplantation in children. Whole-study findings and limits: Expanded graft clones numbering several hundred reportedly gave rise to alpha-beta T cells about two months after transplant.

This clonotype was obtained from a male patient between 5 and 17 years old who had a stem cell transplant for acute lymphoblastic leukemia, so the T cells may come from the graft donor. The gene calls are TRBV15 and TRBJ2-6; perhaps TRBD2 as D (5 bases). This material consisted of PBMCs, mostly from graft donor cells, taken 360 days after TCRalphabeta/CD19-depleted stem cell transplant. Written as DNA, the CDR3 is TGTGCCACCAGCAGAGATGGGAGCAGCTCTGGGGCCAACGTCCTGACTTTC. This encodes CATSRDGSSSGANVLTF.